This T cell receptor (beta chain) appears in the sequencing data of a study of T-cell reconstitution after alpha-beta-depleted transplantation in children. General observations from the study: Several hundred expanded graft clones reportedly gave rise to the alpha-beta T cells present about two months after transplant. Most T-cell counts and diversity one year after the transplant came from T cells that were newly produced.

Details on this clonotype: Its antigen is as yet unknown.

The CDR3 sequence is 15 residues long. After removal of 7 bases from V and 5 bases from J, the junction contained 12 bases not matched to a gene. This sample's TCRbeta library carried unique molecular identifier barcodes. Each CDR3 protein gets one entry after TCRdb re-called the PCR reads with MiXCR. The sample shows hundreds of thousands of distinct CDR3 sequences, about an eighth of them seen only once. The sequencing here drew on PBMCs, mostly from graft donor cells, taken 360 days after TCRalphabeta/CD19-depleted stem cell transplant. V gene TRBV23-1 combines with J gene TRBJ2-5; 8 bases agree with TRBD1. TRBV23-1 is given ORF status, its function remaining uncertain. The TCR originated in a male patient younger than 18 who had a stem cell transplant for acute myeloid leukemia, so the T cells may come from the graft donor. The CDR3 region has the DNA TGCGCCAGCAACCAGAGGACAGGGATTTGGGAGACCCAGTACTTC. The encoded protein is CASNQRTGIWETQYF.